The rows below give T cell receptor beta chains drawn from one sample of a study of blood T cell repertoires in COVID-19. Libraries were prepared by immunoSEQ multiplex PCR; TCRdb keeps only in-frame clonotypes and omits some of them. This sample has fewer than 300,000 clones, with more than 65% found just once. Sequencing input: peripheral blood. The receptor source for this set is a person aged 70 to 85 with COVID-19, enrolled during active disease. The CDR3 runs from the conserved cysteine through the conserved F or W. A D gene is named only where the DNA matches it firmly. The size field is filled for only some rows; it gives once, few, many or a size class.

V: TRBV4-1
size: .
J: TRBJ2-7
D: TRBD2
CDR3: CASRLGLEGNEQYF

V: TRBV7-9
size: .
J: TRBJ1-4
D: .
CDR3: CASSPLREGEKLFF

V: TRBV7-9
size: .
J: TRBJ2-7
D: TRBD1
CDR3: CASSLQAGGSDEQYF

V: TRBV19
size: .
J: TRBJ2-2
D: .
CDR3: CASSATATGELFF

V: TRBV28
size: .
J: TRBJ2-7
D: TRBD2
CDR3: CASNGGGNYEQYF

V: TRBV5-1
size: once
J: TRBJ2-1
D: TRBD2
CDR3: CASSLASGRPRSYNEQFF

V: TRBV24-1
size: .
J: TRBJ1-5
D: TRBD1
CDR3: CATSDTDRDHNQPQHF

V: TRBV5-1
size: .
J: TRBJ1-2
D: TRBD1
CDR3: CASSLEGTANYGYTF

V: TRBV19
size: .
J: TRBJ2-3
D: .
CDR3: CASTPPLGQRGAGETQYF

V: TRBV7-9
size: .
J: TRBJ2-7
D: TRBD1
CDR3: CASSLTGTENSYEQYF

V: TRBV9
size: .
J: TRBJ2-2
D: TRBD1
CDR3: CASSEQGLNTGELFF

V: TRBV7-2
size: .
J: TRBJ2-7
D: TRBD1
CDR3: CASSSPAGQAHEQYF

V: TRBV27
size: once
J: TRBJ2-7
D: TRBD1
CDR3: CASSFDGTGSSYEQYF

V: TRBV29-1
size: .
J: TRBJ2-7
D: .
CDR3: CSVGGSYEQYF

V: TRBV5-1
size: .
J: TRBJ2-2
D: .
CDR3: CASSWGTTNTGELFF

V: TRBV6-5
size: .
J: TRBJ2-1
D: TRBD2
CDR3: CASATSGGIHEQFF

V: TRBV7-9
size: .
J: TRBJ1-5
D: TRBD1
CDR3: CASQQGLGQPQHF

V: TRBV19
size: .
J: TRBJ2-3
D: .
CDR3: CASSIPPRGAKYF

V: TRBV6-5
size: .
J: TRBJ1-5
D: TRBD1
CDR3: CASSRGQGNQPQHF

V: TRBV19
size: .
J: TRBJ1-1
D: .
CDR3: CASSIMRVGEAFF

V: TRBV7-9
size: few
J: TRBJ2-1
D: .
CDR3: CASSFGGRLDEQFF

V: TRBV6-2/TRBV6-3
size: .
J: TRBJ2-2
D: .
CDR3: CASSYPPDNANTGELFF

V: TRBV6-2/TRBV6-3
size: .
J: TRBJ1-2
D: TRBD1
CDR3: CASSLQGAHGYTF

V: TRBV7-9
size: once
J: TRBJ1-1
D: TRBD1
CDR3: CASSSRQGAWETEAFF

V: TRBV27
size: .
J: TRBJ2-1
D: TRBD2
CDR3: CASSLYRLAVTRGNNEQFF

V: TRBV7-9
size: .
J: TRBJ1-5
D: .
CDR3: CASSRSRDQPQHF

V: TRBV11-2
size: .
J: TRBJ2-3
D: TRBD2
CDR3: CASSLALPGLALITDTQYF

V: TRBV19
size: .
J: TRBJ1-6
D: .
CDR3: CASRRVESYSPLHF

V: TRBV5-4
size: .
J: TRBJ2-5
D: TRBD2
CDR3: CASSFYPRGEETQYF